The 13 T cell receptor beta chains in this list originate from one sample, sequenced in a study of identical twins. TCRdb reprocessed the 5' RACE reads via MiXCR and lists one record per CDR3 protein. The sample shows nearly 900,000 distinct CDR3 sequences, 10% to 15% of them seen only once. These sequences were also reported in another study, on yellow fever vaccine responses in identical twins.

Sequenced material: PBMCs. These receptors were taken from a woman aged 18-29 years in good health.

This sequence joins TRBV12-3 or TRBV12-4 and TRBJ1-1; 7 bases are shared with TRBD1. The CDR3 is made up of 14 amino acids. J gave up 6 bases and V 6 bases, and 10 bases lay outside the gene matches. CDR3 sequence: CASSVTGPGAEAFF. CDR3 nucleotides: TGTGCCAGCAGCGTGACAGGGCCCGGCGCTGAAGCTTTCTTT.

This clonotype was found many times. The chain uses TRBV10-3 and TRBJ2-7, with 7 bases lining up with TRBD1. In germline, CDR1 is ENHRY, CDR2 SYGVKD. This CDR3 contains 16 residues. Germline trimming cut 3 bases from V and 2 bases from J; bases unmatched to any gene: 10. The CDR3 region is CAISDVNRDRPYEQYF. The DNA for the CDR3 is TGTGCCATCAGTGACGTTAACCGGGACAGACCCTACGAGCAGTACTTC.

The CDR3, as DNA: TGTGCCAGCTACAGGCTCACCGGGGAGCTGTTTTTT. It codes for CASYRLTGELFF. The chain links TRBV28 to TRBJ2-2; D perhaps matches TRBD1 (5 bases). Trimming pared 8 bases from V and 4 bases from J, leaving 8 bases between. Germline V gene sequence: CDR1 MDHEN, CDR2 SYDVKM. The CDR3 extends over 12 amino acids. Full variable domain (outside the CDR3, taken from reference TRBV28 and TRBJ2-2): DVKVTQSSRYLVKRTGEKVFLECVQDMDHENMFWYRQDPGLGLRLIYFSYDVKMKEKGDIPEGYSVSREKKERFSLILESASTNQTSMYLCASYRLTGELFFGEGSRLTVL.

The chain combines TRBV29-1 with TRBJ1-2; D is unresolved. The CDR3 covers 14 residues. CDR1 is SQVTM and CDR2 is ANQGSEA in the germline V gene. V lost 3 bases to trimming and J lost 3 bases, with 14 bases between them. The CDR3 nucleotides are TGCAGCGTTGACCGCAATTCAGAAGACTATGGCTACACCTTC. Encoded protein: CSVDRNSEDYGYTF.

CDR3: CAAGGNYGYTF. CDR3 nucleotide sequence: TGTGCAGCGGGGGGCAACTATGGCTACACCTTC. V gene TRBV6-1 combines with J gene TRBJ1-2; possibly TRBD1 for D (6 bases). From germline, CDR1 is MNHNS and CDR2 SASEGT. The length of the CDR3 is 11 residues.

The rearrangement uses TRBV29-1 and TRBJ2-3; 8 bases line up with TRBD1. This CDR3 spans 15 amino acids. Germline V gene sequence: CDR1 SQVTM, CDR2 ANQGSEA. V shed 4 bases and J 6 bases; nucleotides not matched to a gene: 12. This CDR3 reads CSVAPTGRGPDTQYF. CDR3 in DNA: TGCAGCGTTGCTCCCACCGGCAGGGGGCCTGATACGCAGTATTTT.

This clonotype was picked up a small number of times. V is TRBV5-1 and J is TRBJ1-1; the D is unclear. The CDR3 is 16 amino acids. V gave up 0 bases and J gave up 1 base, with 13 bases separating them. Per the germline V gene, CDR1 is SGHRS and CDR2 is YFSETQ. The CDR3 protein is CASSLGWQTPNTEAFF. The DNA of the CDR3 is TGCGCCAGCAGCTTGGGGTGGCAGACGCCGAACACTGAAGCTTTCTTT. Full variable domain (outside the CDR3, taken from reference TRBV5-1 and TRBJ1-1): KAGVTQTPRYLIKTRGQQVTLSCSPISGHRSVSWYQQTPGQGLQFLFEYFSETQRNKGNFPGRFSGRQFSNSRSEMNVSTLELGDSALYLCASSLGWQTPNTEAFFGQGTRLTVV.

This clonotype occurred a few times. V and J are TRBV6-1 and TRBJ1-3; tentatively, D is TRBD1 (5 bases). Germline V lookup: CDR1 MNHNS, CDR2 SASEGT. Trimming removed 1 base at V and 3 bases at J, with 7 bases between. There are 14 residues in the CDR3. CDR3 protein: CASSEGTHGNTIYF. DNA of the CDR3: TGTGCCAGCAGTGAAGGGACACATGGAAACACCATATATTTT.

This clonotype was seen more than once but under ten times. V is TRBV6-1 and J is TRBJ2-5; weak D call: TRBD2 (6 bases). Germline V gene data show CDR1 as MNHNS and CDR2 as SASEGT. V lost 6 bases and J 5 bases, leaving 22 bases between the germline ends. This CDR3 is built from 16 residues. CDR3 DNA: TGTGCCAGCAGGGGGGGTGAATGGTCAGCGAGGGAGACCCAGTACTTC. It codes for CASRGGEWSARETQYF.

DNA of the CDR3: TGTGCCACCGACGTTAGCGGGAACGACGAGCAGTACTTC. Its translation is CATDVSGNDEQYF. The chain recombines TRBV10-3 with TRBJ2-7, with 8 bases aligning to TRBD2. The CDR3 length is 13 residues. V lost 10 bases, J lost 5 bases, and 10 bases stayed unmatched. Germline CDR1 reads ENHRY; CDR2 reads SYGVKD.

This clonotype turned up a few times. The chain joins TRBV6-5 to TRBJ2-1; unclear D gene. The CDR3 sequence is 15 residues long. The V end lost 4 bases, the J end lost 0 bases, and 10 bases lay between the germline ends. Germline lookup yields CDR1 MNHEY and CDR2 SVGAGI. CDR3: CASSSTEVSYNEQFF. CDR3 in DNA: TGTGCCAGCAGTTCAACAGAGGTCTCCTACAATGAGCAGTTCTTC.

This clonotype was observed a few times. The genes are TRBV15 and TRBJ2-5; tentatively, D is TRBD1 (6 bases). Per the germline V gene, CDR1 is LNHNV and CDR2 is YYDKDF (reference sequence). This CDR3 is built from 17 residues. Deletions cut 6 bases from V and 2 bases from J, with 22 bases between. The CDR3 region has the DNA TGTGCCACCAGTCCGCCAGGGGCAAGGGATAGGCAAGAGACCCAGTACTTC. Protein sequence: CATSPPGARDRQETQYF.

The chain is built from TRBV5-5 and TRBJ2-1, with D unclear. The V gene's germline CDR1 is SGHKS and CDR2 YYEKEE (reference sequence). CDR3 length: 16 residues. The V end was cut by 4 bases, the J end by 4 bases, with 18 bases between. For the CDR3, the DNA is TGTGCCAGCAGCCTAGAAGTCGAAAGGCCATACAATGAGCAGTTCTTC. Its translation: CASSLEVERPYNEQFF.